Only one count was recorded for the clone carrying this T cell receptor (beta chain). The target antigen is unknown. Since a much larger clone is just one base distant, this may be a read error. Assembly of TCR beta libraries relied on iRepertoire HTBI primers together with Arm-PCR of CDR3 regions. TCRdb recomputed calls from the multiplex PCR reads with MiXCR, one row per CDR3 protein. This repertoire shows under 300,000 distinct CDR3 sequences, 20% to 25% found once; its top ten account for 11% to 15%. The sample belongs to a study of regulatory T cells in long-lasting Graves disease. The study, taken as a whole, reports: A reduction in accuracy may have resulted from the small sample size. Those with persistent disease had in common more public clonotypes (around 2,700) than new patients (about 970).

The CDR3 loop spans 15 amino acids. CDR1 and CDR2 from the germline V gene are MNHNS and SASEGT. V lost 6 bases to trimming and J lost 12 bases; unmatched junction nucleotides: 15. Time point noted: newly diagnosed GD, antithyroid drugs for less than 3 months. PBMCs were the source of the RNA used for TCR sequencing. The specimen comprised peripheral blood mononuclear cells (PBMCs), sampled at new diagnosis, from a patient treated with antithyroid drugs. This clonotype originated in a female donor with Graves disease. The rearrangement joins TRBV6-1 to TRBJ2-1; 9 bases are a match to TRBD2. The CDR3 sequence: CASRPHGTSSLGQFF. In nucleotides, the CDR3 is TGTGCCAGCAGGCCGCACGGGACTAGCAGTCTGGGGCAGTTCTTC.